The rows below give T cell receptor beta chains drawn from one sample of a study of blood T cell repertoires in COVID-19. Using immunoSEQ multiplex PCR, the repertoire was profiled, and TCRdb retains in-frame clones only, with some absent. The table shows approximately 170,000 clones, with around 83% occurring only once. The sample comprised peripheral blood. The receptors shown here come from a woman aged 70-85 years who had recovered from COVID-19. Both conserved end residues are part of each CDR3.

V gene | CDR3 protein
TRBV7-2 | CASSPRGWETQYF
TRBV18 | CASSPAGTPPEYF
TRBV12-3/TRBV12-4 | CASSPQDGYTF
TRBV5-4 | CASSSPGSGANVLTF
TRBV6-5 | CATQGRGVPGYTF
TRBV28 | CASRLGQGLPQHF
TRBV4-2 | CASSQALSIAKNIQYF
TRBV7-8 | CASSLGASGRNPPYEQYF
TRBV3-1/TRBV3-2 | CASSHRRGGSPLHF
TRBV25-1 | CASTPRGPTPLTF
TRBV28 | CASSLPGVAAHEQYF
TRBV5-1 | CASSLAWASGPYEQYF
TRBV6-6 | CASSSPRGAGETQYF
TRBV6-6 | CAIASGSENTEAFF
TRBV5-1 | CASSLASGSVQETQYF
TRBV6-2/TRBV6-3 | CASSYGQTTQYF
TRBV2 | CASTQGQGNTEAFF
TRBV29-1 | CSVQGGNQPQHF
TRBV7-9 | CASSLGPERQTQYF
TRBV7-9 | CASSPTDRLGAKNIQYF
TRBV3-1/TRBV3-2 | CASSHPGTGGVREQYF
TRBV5-1 | CASRGTGTANSPLHF
TRBV5-1 | CASSLVRRSSYNEQFF
TRBV7-2 | CASTRGGPGTQYF
TRBV4-3 | CASSSGRTDTQYF
TRBV6-1 | CASSEGRQGWNTEAFF
TRBV7-2 | CASSSDRGREAFF
TRBV3-1/TRBV3-2 | CASSPGTGGNQPQHF
TRBV9 | CASSAQTGSLGYTF
TRBV2 | CASSGAGPYNSPLHF
TRBV5-1 | CASSQDRGRTNYGYTF
TRBV7-9 | CASRGGETQYF
TRBV11-3 | CASSLDRVAGGEGNEQFF
TRBV2 | CASSLVGAGGPGEQYF
TRBV5-6 | CASSSAGAGLHGYTF
TRBV5-6 | CASSSGGEGNTIYF
TRBV9 | CASSPQAGTQYF